Below, 3 T cell receptor beta chains from the same sample are listed, as sequenced in a study of cytomegalovirus exposure and HLA in healthy donors. Generated by immunoSEQ multiplex PCR, the TCRdb table keeps only in-frame clones and is missing some. Here the sample spans fewer than 200,000 clones, approximately 86% being singletons. Sequencing input: PBMCs. The origin of the receptors is a man aged 25-45 years in good health and CMV-seropositive.

Remarks on this clone: The same CDR3 arises from other DNA sequences in this sample as well. The chain carries TRBV11-3 and TRBJ2-1; 10 bases align to TRBD1. This CDR3 spans 16 amino acids. Trimming removed 3 bases from V and 4 bases from J; junction bases left unmatched: 6. CDR1 is SGHNT, CDR2 YENEEA, per germline. DNA of the CDR3: TGTGCCAGCAGCTTGGCGCCGGGACAGGGGTACAATGAGCAGTTCTTC. Its translation is CASSLAPGQGYNEQFF.

The V gene is TRBV5-6, the J gene TRBJ2-7; D perhaps matches TRBD2 (5 bases). The V gene's germline CDR1 is SGHDT and CDR2 YYEEEE. With 2 bases removed from V and 6 bases from J, the gap between germline ends came to 18 bases. CDR3 length equals 15 residues. The CDR3 loop reads CASSFGFMLASEQYF. As DNA, the CDR3 is TGTGCCAGCAGCTTCGGATTTATGTTAGCGTCCGAGCAGTACTTC.

V and J are TRBV5-6 and TRBJ1-2; unclear D gene. The ends were cut back, 5 bases at V and 1 base at J, with 24 bases in the middle. The CDR3 spans 18 residues. Germline values: CDR1 SGHDT, CDR2 YYEEEE. The DNA of the CDR3 is TGTGCCAGCAGTCGAGGTCGGACTCGCGCCGGAGTTAACTATGGCTACACCTTC. Its protein product is CASSRGRTRAGVNYGYTF.